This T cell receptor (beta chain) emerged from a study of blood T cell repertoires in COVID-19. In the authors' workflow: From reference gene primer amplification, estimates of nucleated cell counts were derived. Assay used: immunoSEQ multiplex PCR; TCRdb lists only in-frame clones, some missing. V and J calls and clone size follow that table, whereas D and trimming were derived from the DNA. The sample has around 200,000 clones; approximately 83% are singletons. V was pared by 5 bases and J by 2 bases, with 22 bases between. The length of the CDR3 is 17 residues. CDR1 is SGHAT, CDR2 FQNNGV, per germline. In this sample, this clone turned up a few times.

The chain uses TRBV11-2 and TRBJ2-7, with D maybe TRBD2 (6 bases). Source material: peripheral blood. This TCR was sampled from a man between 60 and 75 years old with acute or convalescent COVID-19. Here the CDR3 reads CASSPRMGGAGAYEQYF. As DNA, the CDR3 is TGTGCCAGCAGCCCTCGTATGGGAGGTGCTGGCGCCTACGAGCAGTACTTC.